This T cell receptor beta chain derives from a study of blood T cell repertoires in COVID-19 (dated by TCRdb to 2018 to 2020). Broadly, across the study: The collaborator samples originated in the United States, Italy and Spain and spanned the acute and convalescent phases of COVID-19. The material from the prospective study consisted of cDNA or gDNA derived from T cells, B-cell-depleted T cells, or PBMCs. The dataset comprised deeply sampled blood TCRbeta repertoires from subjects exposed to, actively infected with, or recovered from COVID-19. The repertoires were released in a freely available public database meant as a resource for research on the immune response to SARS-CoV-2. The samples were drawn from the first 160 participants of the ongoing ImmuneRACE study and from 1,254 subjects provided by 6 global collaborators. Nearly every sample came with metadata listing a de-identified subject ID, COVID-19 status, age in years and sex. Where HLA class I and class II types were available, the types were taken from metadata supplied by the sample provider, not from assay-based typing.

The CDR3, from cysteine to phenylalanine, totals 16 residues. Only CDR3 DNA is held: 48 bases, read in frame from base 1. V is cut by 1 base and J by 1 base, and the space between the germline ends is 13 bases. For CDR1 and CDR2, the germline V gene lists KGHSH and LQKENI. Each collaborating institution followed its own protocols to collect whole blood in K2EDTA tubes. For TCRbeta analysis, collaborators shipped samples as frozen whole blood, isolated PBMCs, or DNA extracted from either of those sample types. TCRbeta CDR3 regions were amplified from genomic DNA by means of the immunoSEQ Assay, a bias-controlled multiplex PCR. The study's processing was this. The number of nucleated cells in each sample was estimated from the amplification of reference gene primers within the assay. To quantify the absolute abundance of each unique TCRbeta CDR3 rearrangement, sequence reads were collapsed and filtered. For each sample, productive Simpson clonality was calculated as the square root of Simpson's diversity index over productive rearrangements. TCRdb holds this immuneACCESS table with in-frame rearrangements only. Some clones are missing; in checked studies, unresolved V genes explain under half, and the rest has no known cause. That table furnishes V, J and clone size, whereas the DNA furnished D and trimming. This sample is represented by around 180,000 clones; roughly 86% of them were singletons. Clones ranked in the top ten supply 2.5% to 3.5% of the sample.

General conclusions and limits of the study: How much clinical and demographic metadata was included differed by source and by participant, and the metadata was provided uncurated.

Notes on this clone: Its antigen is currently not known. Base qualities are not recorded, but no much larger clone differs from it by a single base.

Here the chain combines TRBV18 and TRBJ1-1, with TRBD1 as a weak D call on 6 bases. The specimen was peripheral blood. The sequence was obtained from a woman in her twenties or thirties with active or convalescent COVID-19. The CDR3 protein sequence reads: CASSPRQGSENTEAFF. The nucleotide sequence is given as TGTGCCAGCTCACCACGGCAGGGGTCTGAGAACACTGAAGCTTTCTTT.